This paragraph covers one T cell receptor (beta chain) sequence. Germline CDR1 and CDR2: LGHNA and YSLEER. The V end lost 4 bases, the J end lost 2 bases, and 14 bases lay between the germline ends. This CDR3 contains 15 residues. This record comes from a study of blood T cell repertoires in COVID-19. TCRdb's copy holds only in-frame clones and misses some; the assay was immunoSEQ multiplex PCR. The table records roughly 250,000 clones, 70% to 90% of them present only once. The TCR comes from a woman aged 40-49 years who had recovered from COVID-19. This chain links TRBV4-3 with TRBJ2-5; D may be TRBD1 (6 bases). The source material was peripheral blood. The CDR3 spells CASSPREGTQETQYF. Here the CDR3 DNA reads TGCGCCAGCAGCCCGCGAGAGGGGACACAAGAGACCCAGTACTTC.